The present T cell receptor beta chain was sequenced within a study of Graves' ophthalmopathy and Graves' hyperthyroidism. This clonotype appeared many times. RNA transcripts were the template, and TCR beta CDR3 regions were amplified from them. RT-PCR was first run with HTBI primers, then multiplex PCR in a second round. Using its own MiXCR run on the multiplex PCR reads, TCRdb lists one record per CDR3 protein. This sample yields a few hundred thousand distinct CDR3 sequences, of which 15% are seen a single time; approximately 7% belongs to the top ten. The sequence was obtained from a woman aged 18-29 years with stable Graves' hyperthyroidism. The material sequenced was peripheral blood.

The CDR3 region is CASSIRGFIGYTF. As DNA, the CDR3 is TGTGCCAGTAGTATCCGGGGGTTCATTGGCTACACCTTC. V is TRBV19 and J is TRBJ1-2; D perhaps matches TRBD1 (5 bases). V was pared by 3 bases and J by 7 bases, with 12 bases between. CDR1 is LNHDA, CDR2 SQIVND, per germline (reference sequence). The CDR3 length is 13 residues.